This T cell receptor (beta chain) was sequenced for a study of glioma-infiltrating T cells after dendritic cell vaccination. Points from the study as a whole: No direct clonality-survival link was found; a diverse polyclonal response may matter.

Libraries were prepared by immunoSEQ multiplex PCR; TCRdb keeps only in-frame clonotypes and omits some of them. The sample contains approximately 50,000 clones, more than 75% of which appear only once. Comment on this clone: Antigen specificity is unknown.

Sample time point: after dendritic cell vaccination, including at tumor progression/relapse. PBMC were collected before vaccination, two weeks after the third vaccination, and at progression. V was cut by 0 bases and J by 9 bases, with 9 bases left in between. CDR1 is GTSNPN, CDR2 SVGIG, per germline (reference sequence). The CDR3 extends over 12 amino acids. The sequences come from blood, collected after dendritic cell vaccination. This clonotype was sampled from a human donor with glioblastoma. The chain employs TRBV30 and TRBJ2-1; a weak D match, TRBD2 (6 bases). The CDR3 sequence is CAWSVGGGEQFF. In DNA form, the CDR3 reads TGTGCCTGGAGTGTGGGGGGAGGTGAGCAGTTCTTC.